The 15 T cell receptor beta chains below come from one sample, sequenced in a study of glioma-infiltrating T cells after dendritic cell vaccination. Method: immunoSEQ multiplex PCR; TCRdb's copy keeps in-frame clones and lacks some. The sample lists fewer than 70,000 clones, roughly 84% occurring once. Indicated time point: after dendritic cell vaccination, including at tumor progression/relapse. The sample consisted of blood, taken after dendritic cell vaccination. The receptors shown here come from a human donor with glioblastoma.

The chain carries TRBV28 and TRBJ2-7, with a possible D match to TRBD2 (5 bases). CDR3 size: 11 residues. Germline CDR1 and CDR2: MDHEN and SYDVKM. V lost 5 bases to trimming and J lost 4 bases, with 6 bases between them. CDR3 DNA sequence: TGTGCCAGCAGTCCGGGGTACGAGCAGTACTTC. This sequence encodes CASSPGYEQYF.

This chain uses TRBV7-6 with TRBJ1-2; no definite D call. CDR1 is SGHVS, CDR2 FNYEAQ, per germline. Trimming shortened V by 0 bases and J by 7 bases, and 9 bases separated the two germline ends. The CDR3 runs to 13 residues. CDR3 loop: CASSLAEAGGYTF. As DNA, the CDR3 is TGTGCCAGCAGCTTAGCAGAGGCGGGTGGCTACACCTTC.

The chain uses TRBV29-1 and TRBJ1-3, with D possibly being TRBD1 (6 bases). The V gene lost 4 bases and the J gene lost 0 bases, with 10 bases spanning the gap. The CDR3 consists of 14 residues. CDR1 and CDR2 (germline): SQVTM, ANQGSEA. DNA of the CDR3: TGCAGCGTTGGGGGGCAGAGCTCTGGAAACACCATATATTTT. Residues: CSVGGQSSGNTIYF.

CDR3 residues: CASSWGQGYEQYF. In nucleotides, the CDR3 is TGTGCCAGCAGCTGGGGACAGGGCTACGAGCAGTACTTC. The rearrangement uses TRBV11-2 and TRBJ2-7; 9 bases fit TRBD1. J gave up 3 bases and V 4 bases, and 1 base lay outside the gene matches. The CDR3 is 13 amino acids. Germline lookup yields CDR1 SGHAT and CDR2 FQNNGV.

CDR3 sequence (DNA): TGTGCCTGGACACCGGGACAGGGGTTCGAAAAACTGTTTTTT. This translates into CAWTPGQGFEKLFF. The chain links TRBV30 to TRBJ1-4, with 10 positions matching TRBD1. J lost 8 bases, V lost 4 bases, and 7 bases had no gene match. CDR3 length: 14 amino acids. CDR1 GTSNPN and CDR2 SVGIG come from the germline V gene (reference sequence).

The chain uses TRBV7-4 and TRBJ1-6; D is perhaps TRBD1 (6 bases). CDR3 length equals 16 residues. V was trimmed by 1 base and J by 9 bases, leaving 16 bases between them. Germline CDR1 SGHVT, CDR2 SQSDAQ. Here the CDR3 reads CASSLVGGLGSSPLHF. In DNA form, the CDR3 reads TGTGCCAGCAGCTTAGTCGGGGGGCTAGGTAGTTCACCCCTCCACTTT. The full variable domain, completed using reference TRBV7-4 and TRBJ1-6, is GAGVSQSPRYKVAKRGRDVALRCDSISGHVTLYWYRQTLGQGSEVLTYSQSDAQRDKSGRPSGRFSAERPERSVSTLKIQRTEQGDSAVYLCASSLVGGLGSSPLHFGNGTRLTVT.

The table lists this clone with a count of one. The rearrangement uses TRBV21-1 and TRBJ1-6; no DNA check was done on the table's D call, TRBD1. TRBV21-1 is tagged as a pseudogene. The CDR3 extends over 17 amino acids. CDR3: CASSREQTGGGNSPLHF. The CDR3 bases are TGTGCCAGCAGCAGAGAACAGACAGGGGGGGGCAATTCACCCCTCCACTTT.

This clone has only a few counts. The chain is built from TRBV27 and TRBJ1-2; tentatively, D is TRBD1 (6 bases). The germline V and J ends were trimmed by 4 bases and 3 bases, with 12 bases remaining between them. The CDR3 loop spans 14 amino acids. CDR1 and CDR2 from the germline V gene are MNHEY and SMNVEV (reference sequence). CDR3: CASSYSRTDYGYTF. For the CDR3, the DNA is TGTGCCAGCAGTTACTCTCGGACAGACTATGGCTACACCTTC.

The CDR3 nucleotides are TGTGCCAGCAGTTGGAGGCTTGCCCCCCAAGAGACCCAGTACTTC. Amino acids: CASSWRLAPQETQYF. The rearrangement links TRBV27 to TRBJ2-5; the D gene is possibly TRBD2 (5 bases). V dropped 4 bases and J dropped 1 base, with 13 bases sitting between them. This CDR3 region has 15 residues. The germline V gene has CDR1 MNHEY and CDR2 SMNVEV (reference sequence).

The rearrangement joins TRBV7-9 to TRBJ2-5; a weak D match, TRBD2 (5 bases). This CDR3 is 14 amino acids long. Germline V gene data show CDR1 as SEHNR and CDR2 as FQNEAQ (reference sequence). Trimming left V 5 bases short and J 3 bases short, with 13 bases between. The CDR3 sequence is CASSEILREETQYF. The CDR3 DNA sequence: TGTGCCAGCAGCGAAATTTTGAGGGAAGAGACCCAGTACTTC.

This chain connects TRBV7-8 to TRBJ2-1; 8 bases match TRBD2. The germline CDR1 and CDR2 sequences are SGHVS and FQNEAQ. The CDR3 has 16 amino acids. The trim removed 4 bases at V and 2 bases at J, leaving 7 bases unmatched. The CDR3 DNA is TGTGCCAGCAGCTCCAGCGGGGGTTTCCCCTACAATGAGCAGTTCTTC. This translates into CASSSSGGFPYNEQFF.

The genes are TRBV7-3 and TRBJ1-1, with D hard to call. The CDR3 sequence is 17 residues long. The germline V and J ends were trimmed by 2 bases and 0 bases, with 16 bases remaining between them. CDR1 SGHTA and CDR2 FQGTGA come from the germline V gene. The CDR3 nucleotides read TGTGCCAGCAGCTTACGGGGAGGGAAAAGCATGAACACTGAAGCTTTCTTT. Encoded protein: CASSLRGGKSMNTEAFF.

This chain connects TRBV7-8 to TRBJ1-3; the D gene is possibly TRBD1 (5 bases). In germline, CDR1 is SGHVS, CDR2 FQNEAQ. V lost 0 bases and J 0 bases, leaving 18 bases between the germline ends. This CDR3 comprises 19 residues. This CDR3 reads CASSLARVTGSHSGNTIYF. Written as DNA, the CDR3 is TGTGCCAGCAGCTTAGCGCGTGTAACAGGTTCACACTCTGGAAACACCATATATTTT.

The V and J genes are TRBV18 and TRBJ1-2, with 7 bases that match TRBD1. The CDR3 is 13 residues long. Germline CDR1 is KGHSH and CDR2 is LQKENI. Losses at the gene ends were 5 bases for V and 4 bases for J; bases not matched to a gene: 4. This CDR3 is CASSDRDSYGYTF. DNA of the CDR3: TGTGCCAGCTCAGACCGGGACAGCTATGGCTACACCTTC.

J is TRBJ2-1 and V is TRBV18; a weak D match, TRBD2 (6 bases). The CDR3 is made up of 13 amino acids. Germline loops: CDR1 KGHSH, CDR2 LQKENI. Deletions cut 3 bases from V and 4 bases from J, with 7 bases between. CDR3: CASSPLAYNEQFF. DNA for the CDR3: TGTGCCAGCTCACCCCTAGCGTACAATGAGCAGTTCTTC.